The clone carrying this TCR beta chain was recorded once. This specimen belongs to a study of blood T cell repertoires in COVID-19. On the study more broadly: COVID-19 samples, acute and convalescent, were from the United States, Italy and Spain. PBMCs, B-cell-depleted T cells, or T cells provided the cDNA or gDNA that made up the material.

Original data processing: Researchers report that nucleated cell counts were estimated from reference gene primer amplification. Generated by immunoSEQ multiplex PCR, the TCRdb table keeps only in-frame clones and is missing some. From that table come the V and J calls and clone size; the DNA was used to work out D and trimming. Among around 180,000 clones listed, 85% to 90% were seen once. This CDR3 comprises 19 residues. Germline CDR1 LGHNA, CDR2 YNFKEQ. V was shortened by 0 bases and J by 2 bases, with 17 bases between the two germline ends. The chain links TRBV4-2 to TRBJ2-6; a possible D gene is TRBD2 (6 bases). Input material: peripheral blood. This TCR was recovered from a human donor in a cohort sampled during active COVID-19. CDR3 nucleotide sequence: TGTGCCAGCAGCCAAGATATTGCGGGGATCGGGCCTGGGGCCAACGTCCTGACTTTC. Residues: CASSQDIAGIGPGANVLTF.